These 20 T cell receptor beta chains share one sample of origin, sequenced in a study of blood T cell repertoires in COVID-19. The protocol was immunoSEQ multiplex PCR, while the TCRdb copy is restricted to in-frame clones and leaves out a portion. Of about 230,000 clones detected, around four fifths appear once; the ten largest clones hold approximately 2.5%. The material sequenced was peripheral blood. All receptors derive from a woman aged 70-85 years with active or convalescent COVID-19.

The chain carries TRBV5-5 and TRBJ2-7; D might be TRBD1 (6 bases). The CDR3 length is 13 residues. CDR1 and CDR2 (germline): SGHKS, YYEKEE (reference sequence). Trimming took off 2 bases at V and 3 bases at J, with 9 bases between the two ends. This CDR3 reads CASSFRGDYEQYF. CDR3 nucleotides: TGTGCCAGCAGCTTCAGGGGAGACTACGAGCAGTACTTC.

This clone was detected only once. The CDR3 reads CASSYSSGQGSYEQYF. The CDR3 DNA is TGTGCCAGCAGTTACAGCTCGGGACAGGGTTCCTACGAGCAGTACTTC. The chain uses TRBV6-5 and TRBJ2-7; TRBD1 aligns across 9 bases. The germline gives CDR1 MNHEY, CDR2 SVGAGI. Trimming removed 2 bases from V and 1 base from J; junction bases left unmatched: 6. The CDR3 is 16 residues long.

The V call is TRBV5-1, the J call TRBJ2-6; D gene uncertain. This CDR3 contains 13 residues. The ends were cut back, 7 bases at V and 0 bases at J, with 5 bases in the middle. Germline CDR1 SGHRS, CDR2 YFSETQ. CDR3 sequence: CASPHSGANVLTF. CDR3 DNA sequence: TGCGCCAGCCCCCACTCTGGGGCCAACGTCCTGACTTTC.

This chain uses TRBV9 with TRBJ2-3; 9 bases line up with TRBD2. V was clipped by 0 bases and J by 5 bases; unmatched bases: 7. CDR3 size: 16 residues. CDR1 SGDLS and CDR2 YYNGEE come from the germline V gene. CDR3 nucleotides: TGTGCCAGCAGCGTAGGTGGCGGGGGGGCCAGAGATACGCAGTATTTT. This translates into CASSVGGGGARDTQYF.

The chain is built from TRBV6-5 and TRBJ2-1; TRBD2 matches at 7 bases. J gave up 1 base and V 7 bases, and 7 bases lay outside the gene matches. The CDR3 spans 15 residues. Germline loops: CDR1 MNHEY, CDR2 SVGAGI. The CDR3 protein is CASIPGLPSYNEQFF. The CDR3 nucleotides are TGTGCCAGCATTCCGGGACTACCATCCTACAATGAGCAGTTCTTC.

The chain joins TRBV6-4 to TRBJ2-7; 9 positions match TRBD1. The CDR3 runs 15 residues. The germline V gene encodes CDR1 MRHNA and CDR2 SNTAGT. After removal of 2 bases from V and 7 bases from J, the junction contained 9 bases not matched to a gene. The CDR3 here is CASSDKGQGLYEQYF. The CDR3 DNA is TGTGCCAGCAGTGACAAGGGACAGGGACTTTATGAGCAGTACTTC.

The gene calls are TRBV5-4 and TRBJ1-1; D call uncertain. V was pared by 4 bases and J by 4 bases, with 14 bases between. CDR1 and CDR2 (germline): SGHNT, YYREEE (reference sequence). The CDR3 length is 14 residues. CDR3 bases: TGTGCCAGCAGCCGGGAACAGTTGGGCACTGAAGCTTTCTTT. The encoded protein is CASSREQLGTEAFF.

The genes are TRBV18 and TRBJ2-3; TRBD2 agrees at 7 bases. The CDR3 is 16 amino acids. The J segment lost 2 bases and the V segment lost 2 bases, leaving 7 bases of the junction unmatched. Germline V lookup: CDR1 KGHSH, CDR2 LQKENI. Written as DNA, the CDR3 is TGTGCCAGCTCACCAAGGGTAGCGGGTGCCACAGATACGCAGTATTTT. It specifies CASSPRVAGATDTQYF.

Concerning this clone itself: Other nucleotide sequences in the sample specify the same CDR3. The chain recombines TRBV25-1 with TRBJ2-7; D is possibly TRBD1 (5 bases). This CDR3 is 11 amino acids long. Germline CDR1 MGHDK, CDR2 SYGVNS. V lost 5 bases and J lost 3, with 5 bases in between. Here the CDR3 reads CASSRGYEQYF. The CDR3 DNA reads as TGTGCCAGCAGTAGGGGCTACGAGCAGTACTTC.

CDR3 in DNA: TGTGCCACCCGGGGGGCAGAAGCCAACTATGGCTACACCTTC. This sequence encodes CATRGAEANYGYTF. This chain connects TRBV10-3 to TRBJ1-2; TRBD1 is a possible D gene (6 bases). V lost 10 bases and J lost 2, with 17 bases in between. This CDR3 comprises 14 residues. The germline V gene has CDR1 ENHRY and CDR2 SYGVKD.

V gene TRBV5-6 combines with J gene TRBJ2-3; D is possibly TRBD1 (6 bases). V was shortened by 1 base and J by 6 bases, with 9 bases between the two germline ends. CDR1 and CDR2 (germline): SGHDT, YYEEEE. The CDR3 runs 13 residues. The CDR3, as DNA: TGTGCCAGCAGCTTGTGGGGGCACGATACGCAGTATTTT. Translated: CASSLWGHDTQYF.

The rearrangement uses TRBV19 and TRBJ1-5; D is perhaps TRBD1 (5 bases). CDR3 length equals 14 residues. With 3 bases removed from V and 4 bases from J, the gap between germline ends came to 10 bases. Per the germline V gene, CDR1 is LNHDA and CDR2 is SQIVND (reference sequence). Written as DNA, the CDR3 is TGTGCCAGTAGTATTACAGGTTGGAATCAGCCCCAGCATTTT. This sequence encodes CASSITGWNQPQHF.

The chain is built from TRBV9 and TRBJ1-1; 7 positions match TRBD1. The CDR3 extends over 16 amino acids. CDR1 SGDLS and CDR2 YYNGEE come from the germline V gene. After removal of 3 bases from V and 5 bases from J, the junction contained 13 bases not matched to a gene. The CDR3 loop reads CASSAGEDRVRTEAFF. CDR3 bases: TGTGCCAGCAGCGCGGGGGAAGACAGGGTTAGGACTGAAGCTTTCTTT.

This clone was seen only once. V gene TRBV18 combines with J gene TRBJ2-5; 8 bases agree with TRBD2. V lost 1 base and J lost 1; bases outside the gene matches: 5. The CDR3 spans 16 residues. Germline V gives CDR1 KGHSH, CDR2 LQKENI. CDR3 amino acids: CASSPRITSGQETQYF. CDR3 in DNA: TGTGCCAGCTCACCACGGATCACTAGCGGCCAAGAGACCCAGTACTTC. The entire variable domain, with the rest obtained from reference TRBV18 and TRBJ2-5, is as follows: NAGVMQNPRHLVRRRGQEARLRCSPMKGHSHVYWYRQLPEEGLKFMVYLQKENIIDESGMPKERFSAEFPKEGPSILRIQQVVRGDSAAYFCASSPRITSGQETQYFGPGTRLLVL.

There are a few counts of this clone. The chain is built from TRBV5-6 and TRBJ2-1; D is ambiguous. From germline, CDR1 is SGHDT and CDR2 YYEEEE. Trimming removed 7 bases at V and 6 bases at J, with 17 bases between. The CDR3 totals 14 residues. The CDR3 coding sequence is TGTGCCAGCCAGCGAACCTGGTCTGTCAATGAGCAGTTCTTC. It codes for CASQRTWSVNEQFF.

This clone was observed once. The rearrangement joins TRBV3-1 (or the pseudogene TRBV3-2) to TRBJ2-1; 8 bases map to TRBD2. CDR1 and CDR2 from the germline V gene are LGHDT and YNNKEL (reference sequence). V lost 4 bases to trimming and J lost 7 bases; unmatched junction nucleotides: 9. This CDR3 is built from 15 residues. CDR3 protein: CASSLNSGGGNEQFF. The CDR3 DNA follows: TGTGCCAGCAGCCTAAACTCGGGAGGGGGGAATGAGCAGTTCTTC.

The gene calls are TRBV15 and TRBJ1-1; 11 positions match TRBD1. Germline values: CDR1 LNHNV, CDR2 YYDKDF (reference sequence). V trimming: 0 bases; J trimming: 6 bases; junction bases outside the gene matches: 9. The CDR3 extends over 17 amino acids. This chain's CDR3 is CATSRDRLGQGDAEAFF. In DNA, the CDR3 is TGTGCCACCAGCAGAGACCGCCTGGGACAGGGGGACGCTGAAGCTTTCTTT.

The chain is built from TRBV7-2 and TRBJ2-3; 8 bases match TRBD2. Germline V gives CDR1 SGHTA, CDR2 FQGNSA. This CDR3 region has 14 residues. J was trimmed by 3 bases and V by 5 bases; bases with no gene match: 4. This CDR3 is CASSIGGGTDTQYF. For the CDR3, the DNA is TGTGCCAGCAGCATCGGGGGGGGAACAGATACGCAGTATTTT.

Here the CDR3 reads CASSLGPRGVLQPQHF. DNA of the CDR3: TGTGCCAGCAGCTTAGGACCCAGGGGGGTACTCCAGCCCCAGCATTTT. This sequence joins TRBV7-6 and TRBJ1-5; 7 bases are a match to TRBD1. Germline V CDR1 and CDR2: SGHVS, FNYEAQ. V gave up 1 base and J gave up 7 bases; unmatched junction bases: 10. The length of the CDR3 is 16 residues.

This sequence joins TRBV3-1 (or the pseudogene TRBV3-2) and TRBJ1-1; D is undetermined. Trimming took 2 bases from V and 8 from J, leaving 12 bases between them. The germline CDR1 and CDR2 sequences are LGHDT and YNNKEL (reference sequence). The CDR3 spans 13 residues. The CDR3 region has the DNA TGTGCCAGCAGCCAACTAGGCTTTACGGAAGCTTTCTTT. It yields the protein CASSQLGFTEAFF.